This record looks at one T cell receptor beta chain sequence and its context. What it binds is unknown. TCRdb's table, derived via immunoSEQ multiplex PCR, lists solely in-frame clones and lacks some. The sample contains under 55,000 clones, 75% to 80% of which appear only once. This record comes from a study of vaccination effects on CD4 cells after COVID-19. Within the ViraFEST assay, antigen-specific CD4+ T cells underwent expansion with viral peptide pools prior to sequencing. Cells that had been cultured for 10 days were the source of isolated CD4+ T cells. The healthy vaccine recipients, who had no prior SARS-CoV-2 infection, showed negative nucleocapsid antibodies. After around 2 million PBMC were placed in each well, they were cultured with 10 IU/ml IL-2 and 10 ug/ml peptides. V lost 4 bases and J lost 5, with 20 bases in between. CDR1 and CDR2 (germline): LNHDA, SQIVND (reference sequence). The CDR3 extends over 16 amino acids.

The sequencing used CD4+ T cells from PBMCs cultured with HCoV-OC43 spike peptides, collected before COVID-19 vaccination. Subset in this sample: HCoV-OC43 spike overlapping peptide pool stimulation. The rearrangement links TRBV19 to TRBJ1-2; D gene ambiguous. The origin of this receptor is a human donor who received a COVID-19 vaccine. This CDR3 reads CASSRGPVSITYGYTF. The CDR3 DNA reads TGTGCCAGTAGTAGAGGACCTGTTTCGATTACTTATGGCTACACCTTC.